This TCR beta chain was observed in a study of shared clonotypes between healthy human individuals. The test was conducted at deep level. TCRdb keeps only in-frame clones here, not all; method: immunoSEQ multiplex PCR. The sample holds approximately 2.5 million clones, roughly 93% seen once. V lost 3 bases and J 9 bases, leaving 12 bases between the germline ends. This CDR3 is built from 13 residues. Germline loops: CDR1 MDHEN, CDR2 SYDVKM. The sequence was collected from a man younger than 35 in good health. Some clones in this sample may be carry-over from other donors' samples. The source material was naive CD4+ T cells from PBMCs. The subset here: CD45RA+ positively selected. J is TRBJ2-1 and V is TRBV28; tentative D call: TRBD2 (5 bases). In DNA, the CDR3 is TGTGCCAGCAGTTTTTGGTATGAGGGTGAGCAGTTCTTC. This translates into CASSFWYEGEQFF.